A single T cell receptor (beta chain) is shown here with its context. The sample originates from a study of T cell changes during pregnancy in multiple sclerosis. Trimming took 6 bases from V and 7 from J, leaving 19 bases between them. This CDR3 region has 16 residues. Germline CDR1 is SGHVS and CDR2 is FNYEAQ. Some clones are missing from TCRdb's copy, which holds only in-frame ones; the method was immunoSEQ multiplex PCR. The sample lists around 81,000 clones, around 90% occurring once. The rearrangement uses TRBV7-6 and TRBJ1-6; weak D call: TRBD1 (5 bases). This sequence was found in a female donor in good health, enrolled as a control in a pregnancy study. The sample here was peripheral blood, taken after pregnancy. CDR3 DNA: TGTGCCAGCAGACTTACCCCCAGGGCCTTAAATTCACCCCTCCACTTT. Encoded protein: CASRLTPRALNSPLHF.